One and the same sample provided the 31 T cell receptor beta chains below, sequenced in a study of Ad26.COV2.S vaccination and SARS-CoV-2 variants. Profiled with immunoSEQ multiplex PCR; TCRdb holds only in-frame clones, not every one. The sample lists about 350,000 clones; about 90% were seen once. This specimen was peripheral blood, taken after recovery from COVID-19. Source of these receptors: a human donor who had recovered from COVID-19.

This clone showed up just once. V usage is TRBV19 and J usage is TRBJ1-6, with D possibly being TRBD1 (6 bases). Germline CDR1 reads LNHDA; CDR2 reads SQIVND (reference sequence). This CDR3 is built from 15 residues. V lost 3 bases and J lost 9, with 15 bases in between. As DNA, the CDR3 is TGTGCCAGTAGTATGAAGCGGGGGCCAGGTTCACCCCTCCACTTT. Protein sequence: CASSMKRGPGSPLHF. The full variable domain, in which reference TRBV19 and TRBJ1-6 provide the parts outside the CDR3, is DGGITQSPKYLFRKEGQNVTLSCEQNLNHDAMYWYRQDPGQGLRLIYYSQIVNDFQKGDIAEGYSVSREKKESFPLTVTSAQKNPTAFYLCASSMKRGPGSPLHFGNGTRLTVT.

A note on this clone: Other DNA sequences in the sample encode the same CDR3. The V gene is TRBV9, the J gene TRBJ1-1, with D perhaps TRBD1 (5 bases). This CDR3 has 14 residues. V lost 0 bases, J lost 5 bases, and 11 bases lay in between. Germline V gene sequence: CDR1 SGDLS, CDR2 YYNGEE. The CDR3 DNA is TGTGCCAGCAGCGTAGGATCGGGGGGGACTGAAGCTTTCTTT. It specifies CASSVGSGGTEAFF.

The rearrangement links TRBV5-4 to TRBJ2-5; D perhaps matches TRBD2 (6 bases). This CDR3 contains 13 residues. V was clipped by 5 bases and J by 5 bases, with 13 bases between them. Germline CDR1 reads SGHNT; CDR2 reads YYREEE (reference sequence). CDR3 sequence reads: CASRRGLTETQYF. As DNA, the CDR3 is TGTGCCAGCAGACGGGGACTCACGGAGACCCAGTACTTC.

This chain joins TRBV7-2 and TRBJ2-3; 8 nucleotides agree with TRBD2. V gave up 5 bases and J gave up 3 bases; unmatched junction bases: 10. This CDR3 contains 16 residues. Per germline, CDR1 SGHTA and CDR2 FQGNSA. The CDR3 spells CASSPFPRLATDTQYF. The CDR3, as DNA: TGTGCCAGCAGCCCCTTCCCGAGACTAGCGACAGATACGCAGTATTTT.

The chain carries TRBV9 and TRBJ1-5; 10 bases line up with TRBD1. The length of the CDR3 is 16 residues. With V trimmed by 4 bases and J by 6 bases, 10 bases remained unmatched. Germline V gene sequence: CDR1 SGDLS, CDR2 YYNGEE. As DNA, the CDR3 is TGTGCCAGCAGCCCAGGCGGGACAGGGGTAGGTCAGCCCCAGCATTTT. Translation gives CASSPGGTGVGQPQHF.

The chain employs TRBV4-3 and TRBJ2-5, with D unclear. The germline V gene has CDR1 LGHNA and CDR2 YSLEER. CDR3 length equals 14 residues. V was cut by 0 bases and J by 5 bases, with 10 bases left in between. The CDR3 region has the DNA TGCGCCAGCAGCCAAGATACGGGTCGGGAGACCCAGTACTTC. Residues: CASSQDTGRETQYF.

The sample holds one count of this clone. The genes are TRBV24-1 and TRBJ2-4; 8 bases line up with TRBD2. V shed 12 bases, J shed 0 bases, and the junction held 9 bases outside the gene matches. This CDR3 contains 15 residues. Germline-derived CDR1 and CDR2 are KGHDR and SFDVKD. The CDR3 loop is CADGRDQLAKNIQYF. The CDR3 DNA sequence: TGTGCCGACGGGAGGGACCAACTAGCCAAAAACATTCAGTACTTC.

This CDR3 is CASSIGATEAFF. The CDR3, as DNA: TGTGCCAGTAGTATAGGGGCCACTGAAGCTTTCTTT. This chain links TRBV19 with TRBJ1-1, with unresolved D. The CDR3 has 12 amino acids. Germline V gives CDR1 LNHDA, CDR2 SQIVND (reference sequence). Between the trimmed V and J ends, which lost 1 base and 4 bases, there was a span of 4 bases.

The chain employs TRBV7-9 and TRBJ2-2; D perhaps matches TRBD2 (5 bases). Between the trimmed V and J ends, which lost 5 bases and 4 bases, there was a span of 11 bases. CDR1 SEHNR and CDR2 FQNEAQ come from the germline V gene (reference sequence). The CDR3 extends over 14 amino acids. The CDR3 DNA reads as TGTGCCAGCAGCGGCCCGGGGTCCACCGGGGAGCTGTTTTTT. Protein product: CASSGPGSTGELFF.

The chain joins TRBV6-5 to TRBJ1-6, with a tentative D call TRBD1 (6 bases). Germline V gives CDR1 MNHEY, CDR2 SVGAGI. The CDR3 contains 16 residues. Trimming cost V 0 bases and J 0 bases, with 6 bases left between them. This CDR3 reads CASSYSRGSYNSPLHF. Written as DNA, the CDR3 is TGTGCCAGCAGTTACTCCAGGGGCTCCTATAATTCACCCCTCCACTTT.

This sequence joins TRBV6-1 and TRBJ1-5; D not resolved. The V gene's germline CDR1 is MNHNS and CDR2 SASEGT. The CDR3 sequence is 14 residues long. V was shortened by 6 bases and J by 0 bases, with 9 bases between the two germline ends. The CDR3 nucleotides are TGTGCCAGCAGGCCTAGGGATAGCAATCAGCCCCAGCATTTT. It specifies CASRPRDSNQPQHF.

This CDR3 is CASSPGLAGYNEQFF. In DNA, the CDR3 is TGTGCCAGTAGCCCCGGACTAGCGGGGTACAATGAGCAGTTCTTC. V is TRBV19 and J is TRBJ2-1; 12 positions match TRBD2. This CDR3 is built from 15 residues. Germline values: CDR1 LNHDA, CDR2 SQIVND (reference sequence). Unmatched junction bases numbered 4, after V lost 6 bases and J lost 4 bases.

This clone has a single count. The chain combines TRBV25-1 with TRBJ2-1; D not certain. The CDR3 totals 11 residues. The V gene lost 2 bases and the J gene lost 8 bases, with 4 bases spanning the gap. CDR1 is MGHDK and CDR2 is SYGVNS in the germline V gene. The CDR3 reads CASSESYEQFF. The CDR3 DNA is TGTGCCAGCAGTGAAAGCTATGAGCAGTTCTTC.

This chain joins TRBV15 and TRBJ2-3; 8 positions agree with TRBD1. The CDR3 runs 15 residues. Germline CDR1 is LNHNV and CDR2 is YYDKDF (reference sequence). J gave up 1 base and V 3 bases, and 3 bases lay outside the gene matches. The CDR3 sequence is CATSSSTGGTDTQYF. CDR3 sequence (DNA): TGTGCCACCAGCAGTTCGACAGGGGGCACAGATACGCAGTATTTT.

This clone was counted once. The chain recombines TRBV18 with TRBJ2-7; D is uncertain. V lost 4 bases and J 5 bases, leaving 9 bases between the germline ends. Germline V gene sequence: CDR1 KGHSH, CDR2 LQKENI. This CDR3 region has 12 residues. The CDR3 protein is CASSRPADEQYF. DNA of the CDR3: TGTGCCAGCTCACGTCCTGCAGACGAGCAGTACTTC.

V is TRBV5-4 and J is TRBJ1-6, with 7 positions matching TRBD1. Germline CDR1 SGHNT, CDR2 YYREEE (reference sequence). The V and J ends lost 4 bases and 0 bases, in that order; junction bases with no gene match: 7. This CDR3 spans 17 amino acids. CDR3 protein: CASSQRQGASYNSPLHF. In nucleotides, the CDR3 is TGTGCCAGCAGCCAGAGACAGGGCGCCTCCTATAATTCACCCCTCCACTTT.

The chain employs TRBV2 and TRBJ2-3; no clear D. This CDR3 has 17 amino acids. Trimming removed 7 bases from V and 0 bases from J, with 20 bases in between. Germline lookup yields CDR1 SNHLY and CDR2 FYNNEI. In nucleotides, the CDR3 is TGTGCCAGCACCGAAGAACCTGGGAAACGAAGCACAGATACGCAGTATTTT. Protein product: CASTEEPGKRSTDTQYF.

The J gene is TRBJ1-1, the V gene TRBV5-8; D possibly corresponds to TRBD1 (6 bases). Germline values: CDR1 SGHTS, CDR2 YDEGEE. CDR3 size: 13 residues. V was shortened by 5 bases and J by 5 bases, with 13 bases between the two germline ends. CDR3 nucleotides: TGTGCCAGCAGTCTAACAGGGAGGACTGAAGCTTTCTTT. Encoded protein: CASSLTGRTEAFF.

The V gene is TRBV9, the J gene TRBJ2-3; 8 nucleotides agree with TRBD1. V lost 4 bases to trimming and J lost 3 bases; unmatched junction nucleotides: 7. The CDR3 is 15 residues long. CDR1 is SGDLS and CDR2 is YYNGEE in the germline V gene. The CDR3 protein is CASSPTGGYTDTQYF. The CDR3 DNA reads as TGTGCCAGCAGCCCCACAGGGGGATATACAGATACGCAGTATTTT.

V and J are TRBV7-3 and TRBJ2-1, with TRBD2 as a possible D gene (6 bases). CDR3 length equals 17 residues. CDR1 and CDR2 (germline): SGHTA, FQGTGA. V lost 5 bases and J 8 bases, leaving 25 bases between the germline ends. CDR3 region: CASSTEEGTGFLDEQFF. The CDR3 region has the DNA TGTGCCAGCAGCACCGAAGAGGGGACTGGATTCTTAGATGAGCAGTTCTTC.

The chain carries TRBV5-1 and TRBJ2-5; D not resolved. The germline V gene has CDR1 SGHRS and CDR2 YFSETQ. The CDR3 has 14 amino acids. The V end lost 0 bases, the J end lost 1 base, and 7 bases lay between the germline ends. CDR3 coding DNA: TGCGCCAGCAGCTTGGGGGCAGGCCAAGAGACCCAGTACTTC. Encoded protein: CASSLGAGQETQYF.

The chain joins TRBV12-3 or TRBV12-4 to TRBJ1-1; no reliable D call. The CDR3 has 12 residues. The V end was cut by 2 bases, the J end by 5 bases, with 6 bases between. CDR3 region: CASSLFSTEAFF. CDR3 nucleotide sequence: TGTGCCAGCAGTTTATTTTCGACTGAAGCTTTCTTT.

This chain uses TRBV4-1 with TRBJ1-1; tentatively, D is TRBD1 (5 bases). Trimming left V 4 bases short and J 0 bases short, with 18 bases between. The CDR3 spans 17 residues. In germline, CDR1 is MGHRA, CDR2 YSYEKL. CDR3 in amino acids: CASSPDSSSLMNTEAFF. Here the CDR3 DNA reads TGCGCCAGCAGCCCCGACAGCTCCTCCCTGATGAACACTGAAGCTTTCTTT.

CDR3 in DNA: TGTGCCAGCAGTTGGGAGAGGGACTTAGGCATTCAGTACTTC. Residues: CASSWERDLGIQYF. The chain joins TRBV2 to TRBJ2-4; tentatively, D is TRBD2 (6 bases). Germline V gene lookup returns CDR1 SNHLY and CDR2 FYNNEI. This CDR3 is 14 amino acids long. The germline V and J ends were trimmed by 5 bases and 9 bases, with 17 bases remaining between them.

The gene calls are TRBV13 and TRBJ1-2; D gene ambiguous. V was shortened by 6 bases and J by 7 bases, with 12 bases between the two germline ends. The germline CDR1 and CDR2 sequences are PRHDT and FYEKMQ (reference sequence). This CDR3 comprises 12 residues. CDR3: CASSKWVGGYTF. The DNA of the CDR3 is TGTGCCAGCAGTAAGTGGGTTGGTGGCTACACCTTC.

The CDR3 DNA is TGCGCCAGTTCCCGGACAGGAGACACTGAAGCTTTCTTT. Translated, it gives CASSRTGDTEAFF. The rearrangement uses TRBV10-1 and TRBJ1-1; 7 positions match TRBD1. V trimming: 9 bases; J trimming: 3 bases; junction bases outside the gene matches: 7. The CDR3 length is 13 residues. Germline CDR1 and CDR2: WNHNN and SYGVQD (reference sequence).

The rearrangement joins TRBV28 to TRBJ1-6; perhaps TRBD1 as D (5 bases). The CDR3 loop spans 15 amino acids. V lost 4 bases and J lost 7, with 14 bases in between. Germline lookup yields CDR1 MDHEN and CDR2 SYDVKM. The CDR3 is CASSSGGGLNSPLHF. The CDR3 DNA is TGTGCCAGCAGTTCCGGGGGGGGGTTGAATTCACCCCTCCACTTT.

The genes are TRBV7-9 and TRBJ1-1; D is possibly TRBD1 (5 bases). CDR3 length equals 12 residues. The germline CDR1 and CDR2 sequences are SEHNR and FQNEAQ (reference sequence). The V end lost 5 bases, the J end lost 6 bases, and 10 bases lay between the germline ends. In DNA form, the CDR3 reads TGTGCCAGCAGCGGCCGGGGGGCTGAAGCTTTCTTT. This translates into CASSGRGAEAFF.

This chain joins TRBV10-3 and TRBJ1-2; no clear D. The CDR3 extends over 14 amino acids. Germline values: CDR1 ENHRY, CDR2 SYGVKD. V was cut by 3 bases and J by 7 bases, with 15 bases left in between. In nucleotides, the CDR3 is TGTGCCATCAGTGACGTTATTCGGGTGATTGGCTACACCTTC. This sequence encodes CAISDVIRVIGYTF.

V and J are TRBV29-1 and TRBJ2-4; the match to TRBD1 covers 10 bases. The CDR3 length is 15 residues. Looked up from germline, CDR1 is SQVTM and CDR2 is ANQGSEA. V was clipped by 7 bases and J by 1 base; unmatched bases: 7. This CDR3 reads CSAGGDRGAKNIQYF. CDR3 nucleotide sequence: TGCAGCGCCGGAGGGGACAGGGGTGCCAAAAACATTCAGTACTTC.

The chain couples TRBV24-1 to TRBJ2-3, with D tentatively TRBD2 (6 bases). Germline V CDR1 and CDR2: KGHDR, SFDVKD. CDR3 length: 16 amino acids. Between the trimmed V and J ends, which lost 4 bases and 5 bases, there was a span of 18 bases. The CDR3 loop is CATSDAGTFGGDTQYF. The CDR3 DNA is TGTGCCACCAGTGACGCCGGGACTTTTGGCGGAGATACGCAGTATTTT.